The source of this T cell receptor (beta chain) is a study of cytomegalovirus exposure and HLA in healthy donors. Primers included in the PCR were 60 Vbeta and 13 Jbeta primers. Here immunoSEQ multiplex PCR was the method, and the copy in TCRdb shows in-frame clones only, minus some. The table lists roughly 100,000 clones, over 65% of them singletons, with more than 8% in the top ten. CDR1 is SNHLY, CDR2 FYNNEI, per germline. This CDR3 spans 16 amino acids. V lost 4 bases to trimming and J lost 4 bases; unmatched junction nucleotides: 6. The clonotype comes from a man aged 35 to 55 in good health and CMV-seropositive. The rearrangement joins TRBV2 to TRBJ2-3; 12 bases agree with TRBD2. Sequenced: PBMCs. Written as DNA, the CDR3 is TGTGCCAGCAGTGCACTAGCGGGGGGAGCTGCAGATACGCAGTATTTT. This sequence encodes CASSALAGGAADTQYF.